The entry below gives a single T cell receptor beta chain sequence along with its context. Its recognized antigen is unknown. Base qualities were left out, and no much larger clone turns up one base away. This entry is derived from a study of OX40 agonist ivuxolimab in advanced cancers. Background on the whole study: The costimulatory receptor OX40 (CD134) was targeted by ivuxolimab, a fully human IgG2 agonistic monoclonal antibody. Intravenous ivuxolimab was administered to patients every 2 weeks at six dose levels: 0.01, 0.1, 0.3, 1.5, 3 and 10 mg/kg. Of the approximately 50 dose-escalation patients, hepatocellular carcinoma was present in around 20, melanoma in some 15, renal cell carcinoma in 9 and head and neck cancer in 9. A male proportion of roughly 80% and a mean age of 60 years, ranging from roughly 20 to 80, were recorded for the dose-escalation cohort. Prior anti-PD-1, anti-PD-L1 or anti-CTLA-4 therapy was permitted, and checkpoint inhibitors had been received by about 37% of dose-escalation patients. Partial responses occurred in three dose-escalation patients: two with cutaneous melanoma and one with hepatocellular carcinoma. The purpose of peripheral TCRbeta sequencing was to test whether ivuxolimab changed TCR sequence diversity and led to clonal T-cell expansion. The paper covers the monotherapy dose-escalation part of the phase I ivuxolimab trial, which included N of about 56 patients.

Genomic DNA was isolated from the sorted cells so that the TCRbeta CDR3 region could be sequenced. The immunoSEQ Assay was used for sequencing of TCRbeta CDR3 regions. Sourced from immuneACCESS, this table was stored by TCRdb with only in-frame sequences that have V and J called. A share of the clones is absent; for the studies checked, an unresolved V gene accounts for under half, and the remainder has no known explanation. The sample profile shows around 69,000 clones; 80% to 90% of them were found once. The ten biggest clones cover roughly 6% of the sample. What the work shows at the level of the full study, not this receptor alone: Low levels of normalized T-cell clonal expansion were also shown by some nonresponding patients. The antigen specificity of the peripheral T cells that underwent clonal expansion was not determined. In the 0.1-3.0 mg/kg groups, partial responders were among the patients with the lowest normalized peripheral clonal expansion, particularly in CD8+ T cells. On average, CD8+ T cells showed more expanded clones than CD4+ T cells after ivuxolimab. At doses from 0.1 to 3.0 mg/kg, clonal expansion was seen in both CD4+ and CD8+ blood T cells between baseline and week 6.

The CDR3 goes from the cysteine to the phenylalanine over 16 residues. The CDR3 DNA has 48 bases and is translated from base 1. Via the germline V gene (reference sequence), CDR1 is SGHAT and CDR2 FQDESV. V and J are trimmed by 3 bases and 4 bases, and the gene matches miss 8 bases of the junction. The trial excluded patients who had a history of autoimmune disease or were on systemic immunosuppression. Peripheral blood for TCR sequencing was drawn from every dose cohort at baseline, at cycle 4 day 1 and at cycle 7 day 1. The samples were drawn from a first-in-human, open-label, multicenter phase I dose-escalation trial of ivuxolimab. Adults with locally advanced or metastatic melanoma, renal cell carcinoma, hepatocellular carcinoma or head and neck squamous cell carcinoma were enrolled in the trial. Before TCR sequencing, CD4+ and CD8+ T cells were separately sorted from peripheral blood.

Recombination connected TRBV11-1 to TRBJ2-1; 8 bases in the middle match TRBD2. Sequences were derived from CD4+ or CD8+ T cells sorted from blood, sampled in a trial of the OX40 agonist ivuxolimab. The source is an adult with an advanced solid tumor such as melanoma, head and neck, liver or kidney cancer. CDR3 reads: CASSFLAGGTYNEQFF. At the DNA level, the sequence is TGTGCCAGCAGCTTTCTGGCGGGGGGAACATACAATGAGCAGTTCTTC.